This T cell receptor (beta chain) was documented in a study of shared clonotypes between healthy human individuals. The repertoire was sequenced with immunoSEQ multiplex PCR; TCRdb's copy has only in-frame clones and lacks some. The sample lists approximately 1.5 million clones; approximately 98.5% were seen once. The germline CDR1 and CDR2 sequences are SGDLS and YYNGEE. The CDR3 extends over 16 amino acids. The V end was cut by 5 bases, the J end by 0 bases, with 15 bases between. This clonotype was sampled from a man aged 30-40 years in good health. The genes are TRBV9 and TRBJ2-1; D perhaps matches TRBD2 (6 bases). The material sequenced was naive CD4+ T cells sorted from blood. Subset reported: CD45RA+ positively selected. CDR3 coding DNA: TGTGCCAGCAGTTTCCGGGACTCAGGCTCCTACAATGAGCAGTTCTTC. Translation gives CASSFRDSGSYNEQFF.